This T cell receptor beta chain was sequenced for a study of molecular identifiers for immune sequencing clone quantification. This clonotype was picked up many times. Previously described methods and listed TCR primers produced bulk TCR libraries. One entry per CDR3 protein results from TCRdb running MiXCR on the PCR reads. The table shows around 480,000 distinct CDR3 sequences, with around 23% occurring only once. In germline, CDR1 is GTSNPN, CDR2 SVGIG (reference sequence). This CDR3 contains 11 residues. The V and J ends lost 3 bases and 6 bases respectively, with 9 bases between them. The V gene is TRBV30, the J gene TRBJ2-7; either TRBD1 or TRBD2 may fit D (5 bases each). The receptor was derived from a human donor in good health. Some libraries in this study had Jurkat cell RNA spiked in. Sequenced: naive CD8+ T cells from blood, with Jurkat cell RNA spiked in. This sample's subset: FACS-sorted CD8+CD4-CCR7+CD45RA+ naive T cells. CDR3 DNA sequence: TGTGCCTGGAGGGGACCGTCCGAGCAGTACTTC. Its protein is CAWRGPSEQYF.